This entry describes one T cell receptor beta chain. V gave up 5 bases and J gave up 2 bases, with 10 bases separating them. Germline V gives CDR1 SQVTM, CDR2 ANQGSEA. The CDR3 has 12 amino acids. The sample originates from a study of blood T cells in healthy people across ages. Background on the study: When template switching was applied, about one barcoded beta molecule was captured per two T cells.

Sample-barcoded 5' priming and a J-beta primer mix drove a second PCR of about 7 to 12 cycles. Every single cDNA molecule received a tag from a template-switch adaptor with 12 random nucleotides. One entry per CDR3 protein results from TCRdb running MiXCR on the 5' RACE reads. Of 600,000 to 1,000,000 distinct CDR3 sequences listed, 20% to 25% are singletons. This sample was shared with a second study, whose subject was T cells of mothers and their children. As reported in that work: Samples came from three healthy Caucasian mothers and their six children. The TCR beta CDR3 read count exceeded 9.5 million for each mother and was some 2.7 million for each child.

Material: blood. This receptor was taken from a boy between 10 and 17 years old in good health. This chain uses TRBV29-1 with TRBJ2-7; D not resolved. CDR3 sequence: CSVLTDTYEQYF. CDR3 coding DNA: TGCAGCGTTTTGACTGACACCTACGAGCAGTACTTC.